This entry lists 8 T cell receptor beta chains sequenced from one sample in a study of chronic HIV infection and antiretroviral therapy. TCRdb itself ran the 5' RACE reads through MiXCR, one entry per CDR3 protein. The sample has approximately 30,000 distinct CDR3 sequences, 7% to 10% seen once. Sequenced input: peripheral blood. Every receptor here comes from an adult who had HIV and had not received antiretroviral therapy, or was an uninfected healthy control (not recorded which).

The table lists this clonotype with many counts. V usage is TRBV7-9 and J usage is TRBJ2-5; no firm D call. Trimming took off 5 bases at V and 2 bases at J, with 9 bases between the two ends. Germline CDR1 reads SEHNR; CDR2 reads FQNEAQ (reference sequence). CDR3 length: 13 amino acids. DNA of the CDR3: TGTGCCAGCAGCCCGCTCGAGCAAGAGACCCAGTACTTC. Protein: CASSPLEQETQYF. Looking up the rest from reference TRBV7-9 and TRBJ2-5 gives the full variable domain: DTGVSQNPRHKITKRGQNVTFRCDPISEHNRLYWYRQTLGQGPEFLTYFQNEAQLEKSRLLSDRFSAERPKGSFSTLEIQRTEQGDSAMYLCASSPLEQETQYFGPGTRLLVL.

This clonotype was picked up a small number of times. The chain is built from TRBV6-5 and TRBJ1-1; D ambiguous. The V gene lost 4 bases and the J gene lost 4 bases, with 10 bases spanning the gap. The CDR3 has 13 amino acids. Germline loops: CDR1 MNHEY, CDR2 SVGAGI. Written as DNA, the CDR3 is TGTGCCAGCAGTTCTGCCCGGGCCACTGAAGCTTTCTTT. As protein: CASSSARATEAFF.

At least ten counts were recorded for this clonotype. The chain's CDR3 is CASRTGGSNTGELFF. DNA of the CDR3: TGTGCCAGCAGGACAGGAGGTTCGAACACCGGGGAGCTGTTTTTT. This chain links TRBV12-3 or TRBV12-4 with TRBJ2-2; D possibly corresponds to TRBD1 (6 bases). V lost 6 bases to trimming and J lost 0 bases, with 11 bases between them. This CDR3 contains 15 residues.

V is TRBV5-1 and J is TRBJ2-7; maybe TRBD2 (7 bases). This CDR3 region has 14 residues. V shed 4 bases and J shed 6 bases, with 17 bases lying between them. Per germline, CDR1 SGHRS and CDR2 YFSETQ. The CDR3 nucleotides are TGCGCCAGCAGCCAAGGGGGGGGGTACGGCGAGCAGTACTTC. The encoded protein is CASSQGGGYGEQYF.

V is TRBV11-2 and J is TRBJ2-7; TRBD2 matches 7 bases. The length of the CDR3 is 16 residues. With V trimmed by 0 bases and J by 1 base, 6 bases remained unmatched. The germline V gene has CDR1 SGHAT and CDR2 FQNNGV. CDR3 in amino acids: CASSLDKAGVSYEQYF. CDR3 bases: TGTGCCAGCAGCTTAGATAAGGCGGGAGTGTCCTACGAGCAGTACTTC.

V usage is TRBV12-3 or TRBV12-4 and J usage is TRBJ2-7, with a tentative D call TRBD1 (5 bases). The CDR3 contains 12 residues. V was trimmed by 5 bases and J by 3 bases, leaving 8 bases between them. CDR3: CASSPQGYEQYF. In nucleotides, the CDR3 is TGTGCCAGCAGTCCCCAGGGCTACGAGCAGTACTTC.

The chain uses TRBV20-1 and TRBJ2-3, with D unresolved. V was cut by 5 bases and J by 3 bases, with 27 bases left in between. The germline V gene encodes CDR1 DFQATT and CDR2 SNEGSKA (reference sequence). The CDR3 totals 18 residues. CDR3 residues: CSAHPIIRRSLQTDTQYF. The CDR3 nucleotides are TGCAGTGCTCACCCCATCATCCGACGGAGCCTTCAGACAGATACGCAGTATTTT.

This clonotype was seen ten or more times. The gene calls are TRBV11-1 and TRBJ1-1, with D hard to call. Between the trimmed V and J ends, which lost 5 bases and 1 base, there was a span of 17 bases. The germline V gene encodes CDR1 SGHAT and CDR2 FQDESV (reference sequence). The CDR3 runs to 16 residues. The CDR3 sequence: CASSLRVPRANTEAFF. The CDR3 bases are TGTGCCAGCAGCCTGCGGGTCCCGAGAGCGAACACTGAAGCTTTCTTT.